These T cell receptor beta chains were read from a single sample in a study of OX40 agonist ivuxolimab in advanced cancers. Only in-frame clones appear in the TCRdb table, and some are missing; sequencing was by immunoSEQ multiplex PCR. The data show over 60,000 clones, around 84% seen once. Sample: CD4+ or CD8+ T cells sorted from blood, taken in a trial of the OX40 agonist ivuxolimab. The receptors derive from an adult with an advanced solid tumor such as melanoma, head and neck, liver or kidney cancer. The CDR3 runs from the conserved cysteine through the conserved F or W. Fields, in order: J gene, D gene, V gene, CDR3 DNA, CDR3 protein. The D gene is left open where the match is weak.

>TRBJ1-1|-|TRBV29-1
TGCAGCGTTGGTCTGGGGGTAGCTGAAGCTTTCTTT
CSVGLGVAEAFF
>TRBJ2-3|-|TRBV19
TGTGCCAGTACCCACAGGGCTGGCACAGATACGCAGTATTTT
CASTHRAGTDTQYF
>TRBJ1-1|-|TRBV6-5
TGTGCCAGCAGTTACGATCAGGGGATGAACACTGAAGCTTTCTTT
CASSYDQGMNTEAFF
>TRBJ1-2|-|TRBV4-1
TGCGCCAGCAGCCAAGAAGCTATAACCGCTAACTATGGCTACACCTTC
CASSQEAITANYGYTF
>TRBJ1-4|-|TRBV5-3
TGTGCCAGAAGCTTGGCCTCAAAACAAATCAATGAAAAACTGTTTTTT
CARSLASKQINEKLFF
>TRBJ2-7|TRBD2|TRBV5-1
TGCGCCAGCAGCCGCCGCGGGGGAGGGGACCCGCGAGAGCAGTACTTC
CASSRRGGGDPREQYF
>TRBJ2-7|-|TRBV28
TGTGCCATAGGGGCCCCCGGGGGCGAGCAGTACTTC
CAIGAPGGEQYF
>TRBJ2-3|-|TRBV11-2
TGTGCCAGCAGCTTAGTTCCAGGGACGGTGATCACAGATACGCAGTATTTT
CASSLVPGTVITDTQYF
>TRBJ1-1|-|TRBV12-5
TGTGCTAGTGGTTCTGGGTGGGCTGAAGCTTTCTTT
CASGSGWAEAFF
>TRBJ2-7|TRBD1|TRBV9
TGTGCCAGCACCCCGGGACAGCTGTCCTACGAGCAGTACTTC
CASTPGQLSYEQYF
>TRBJ1-6|TRBD1|TRBV4-3
TGCGCCAGCAGCCGTGGACAGGGATCCCAGTATTCACCCCTCCACTTT
CASSRGQGSQYSPLHF